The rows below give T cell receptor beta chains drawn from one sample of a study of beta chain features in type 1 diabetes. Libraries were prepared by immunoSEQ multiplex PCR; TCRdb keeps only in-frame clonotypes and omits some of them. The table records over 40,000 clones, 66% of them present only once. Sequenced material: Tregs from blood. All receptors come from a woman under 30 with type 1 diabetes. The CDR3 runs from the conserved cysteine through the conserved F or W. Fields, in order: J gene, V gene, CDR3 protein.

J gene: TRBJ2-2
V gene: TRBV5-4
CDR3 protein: CASSQQGYTGELFF

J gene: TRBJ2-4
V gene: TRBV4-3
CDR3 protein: CASSQDLLAGAKNIQYF

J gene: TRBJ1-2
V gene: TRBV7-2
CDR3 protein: CASSFQGGANYGYTF

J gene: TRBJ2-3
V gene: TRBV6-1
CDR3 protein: CASAVGDTQYF

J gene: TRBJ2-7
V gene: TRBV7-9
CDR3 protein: CASSLGLGQGIYEQYF

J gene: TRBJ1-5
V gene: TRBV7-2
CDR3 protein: CASSPIQGEGQPQHF

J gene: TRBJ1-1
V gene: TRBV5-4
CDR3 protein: CASSFSGSTEAFF

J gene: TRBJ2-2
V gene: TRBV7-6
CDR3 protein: CASSSRGLLDTGELFF

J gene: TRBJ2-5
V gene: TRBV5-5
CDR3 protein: CASSLVGSLETQYF

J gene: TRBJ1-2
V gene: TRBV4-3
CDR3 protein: CASSQGGGNYGYTF

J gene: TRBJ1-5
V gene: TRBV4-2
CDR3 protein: CASSQVGGTGSNQPQHF

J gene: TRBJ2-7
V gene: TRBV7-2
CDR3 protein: CASSPGGLQSSYEQYF

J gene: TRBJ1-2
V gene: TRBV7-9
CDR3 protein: CASNFSQGSYGYTF

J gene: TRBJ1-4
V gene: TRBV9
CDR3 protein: CASSVEAHPGEKLFF

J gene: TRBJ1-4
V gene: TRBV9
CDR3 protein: CASSAGEKLFF

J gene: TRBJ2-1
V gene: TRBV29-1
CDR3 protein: CSVTSVSGAFF

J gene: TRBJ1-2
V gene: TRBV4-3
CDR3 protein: CASSQDPAGKDSYGYTF

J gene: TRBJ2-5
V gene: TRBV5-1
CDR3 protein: CASSVVKDRGGETQYF

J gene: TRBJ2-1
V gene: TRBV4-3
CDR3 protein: CASSLIAGAEQFF

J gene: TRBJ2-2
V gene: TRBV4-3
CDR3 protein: CASSHWEGSYTGELFF